The rows below give T cell receptor beta chains drawn from one sample of a study of CD8 T cells in Susac syndrome. TCRdb itself ran the immunoSEQ multiplex PCR reads through MiXCR, one entry per CDR3 protein. Here the sample spans more than 55,000 distinct CDR3 sequences, roughly 95% being singletons. Sequencing was done on a sample of CD4+ T cells from PBMCs. The receptor set was obtained from a human donor with multiple sclerosis. Both conserved end residues are part of each CDR3. D genes are given only for firm matches. Some rows mark clone size as missing; the rest say once, few, many or name a class of expanded clone.

j_call	d_call	v_call	clone_size	cdr3_nt	cdr3_aa
TRBJ2-1	.	TRBV13	.	TGTGCCAGCAGCTTACAGGGCAGGGGAATCGACAATGAGCAGTTCTTC	CASSLQGRGIDNEQFF
TRBJ2-3	TRBD1	TRBV5-4	.	TGTGCCAGCAGCTCGGGACAGGGTTTTTCGGATACGCAGTATTTT	CASSSGQGFSDTQYF
TRBJ2-1	TRBD2	TRBV3-1	.	TGTGCCAGCACCCAACTTGGGGCTAGCGGTTACAATGAGCAGTTCTTC	CASTQLGASGYNEQFF
TRBJ1-3	.	TRBV12-3/TRBV12-4	.	TGTGCCAGCAGTCCCGGACTAGCCGGAAACACCATATATTTT	CASSPGLAGNTIYF
TRBJ2-3	.	TRBV29-1	.	TGCAGCGTTGAAAGGGACCCTGCTAGCACAGATACGCAGTATTTT	CSVERDPASTDTQYF
TRBJ1-5	.	TRBV15	.	TGTGCCACCAGCAGATATAATCAGCCCCAGCATTTT	CATSRYNQPQHF
TRBJ2-3	.	TRBV11-2	.	TGTGCCAGCAGCTTAGATTGGGCGGCAGATACGCAGTATTTT	CASSLDWAADTQYF
TRBJ2-5	.	TRBV28	.	TGTGCCAGCAGTTTTAAAGGGTCGTTCGGGGAGACCCAGTACTTC	CASSFKGSFGETQYF
TRBJ2-5	TRBD1	TRBV7-2	.	TGTGCCAGCAGCTCTCGGACAGGAGTACAAGAGACCCAGTACTTC	CASSSRTGVQETQYF
TRBJ1-5	.	TRBV7-2	.	TGTGCCAGCAGCCAGGACCCAGGGGAGCATCAGCCCCAGCATTTT	CASSQDPGEHQPQHF
TRBJ1-1	.	TRBV3-1	.	TGTGCCAGCAGCCCTGGACAGTCCACTGAAGCTTTCTTT	CASSPGQSTEAFF
TRBJ2-7	.	TRBV12-3/TRBV12-4	.	TGTGCCAGCAGTTTAGCGGTAGTAGGGTCCTACGAGCAGTACTTC	CASSLAVVGSYEQYF
TRBJ2-2	.	TRBV28	.	TGTGCCAGCAGTCGCCCGGCGGGGACGGGAACCGGGGAGCTGTTTTTT	CASSRPAGTGTGELFF
TRBJ2-2	TRBD1	TRBV12-3/TRBV12-4	.	TGTGCCAGCAGCTCCGGGACAGGGGCCGGGGAGCTGTTTTTT	CASSSGTGAGELFF
TRBJ1-1	TRBD1	TRBV3-1	.	TGTGCCAGCAGCCAGAGGGGGCGCGGGACTGAAGCTTTCTTT	CASSQRGRGTEAFF
TRBJ2-5	TRBD1	TRBV7-9	.	TGTGCCAGCAGCGCCAGGACAGGGAACCAAGAGACCCAGTACTTC	CASSARTGNQETQYF
TRBJ2-1	.	TRBV9	.	TGTGCCAGCAGCGTGACAGTTTACAATGAGCAGTTCTTC	CASSVTVYNEQFF
TRBJ1-6	TRBD1	TRBV6-5	.	TGTGCCAGCACTCGGGACAGCCTTAATAATTCACCCCTCCACTTT	CASTRDSLNNSPLHF
TRBJ2-1	TRBD2	TRBV11-3	once	TGTGCCAGCAGCTTTCGGACTAGCGGGAATGAGCAGTTCTTC	CASSFRTSGNEQFF
TRBJ2-3	TRBD1	TRBV15	.	TGTGCCACCAGCAGAGATCTTGGAACAGGGGAGAACGTGGATACGCAGTATTTT	CATSRDLGTGENVDTQYF
TRBJ1-5	TRBD1	TRBV28	.	TGTGCCAGCAGACTAAGCGACAGGGTGGGTCAGCCCCAGCATTTT	CASRLSDRVGQPQHF
TRBJ1-2	TRBD1	TRBV6-6	.	TGTGCCAGCAGTTACTCGGATGACAGGGTGGAGGGCTACACCTTC	CASSYSDDRVEGYTF
TRBJ2-7	TRBD1	TRBV11-2	.	TGTGCCAGCAGCTTGCAGGGGGAGACTTACGAGCAGTACTTC	CASSLQGETYEQYF
TRBJ1-1	TRBD1	TRBV12-3/TRBV12-4	.	TGTGCCAGCATTGGGACAGCGAACACTGAAGCTTTCTTT	CASIGTANTEAFF
TRBJ2-6	.	TRBV5-4	.	TGTGCCAGCAGCTTGGACGGGATCTCTGGGGCCAACGTCCTGACTTTC	CASSLDGISGANVLTF
TRBJ2-1	.	TRBV7-2	.	TGTGCCAGCAGCTTAGATAGCTCCTACAATGAGCAGTTCTTC	CASSLDSSYNEQFF
TRBJ2-3	.	TRBV7-2	.	TGTGCCAGCAGCTTAATCGGTAGCACAGATACGCAGTATTTT	CASSLIGSTDTQYF
TRBJ2-1	.	TRBV29-1	once	TGCAGCGTTTTTCGGGGTAGGTCCAATGAGCAGTTCTTC	CSVFRGRSNEQFF
TRBJ2-3	.	TRBV5-4	.	TGTGCCAGCAGCTTGGGACCGCGGGAAACAGATACGCAGTATTTT	CASSLGPRETDTQYF
TRBJ2-3	TRBD2	TRBV20-1	.	TGCAGTGCTAGAGTAGCGGGGAGCACAGATACGCAGTATTTT	CSARVAGSTDTQYF
TRBJ2-7	TRBD2	TRBV29-1	.	TGCAGCGTAGCTAGCGGGAGCGACGAGCAGTACTTC	CSVASGSDEQYF
TRBJ2-1	.	TRBV5-1	.	TGCGCCAGCAGCTCGACAGGCCGGTACAATGAGCAGTTCTTC	CASSSTGRYNEQFF
TRBJ2-7	.	TRBV7-9	.	TGTGCCAGCAGCTTAGGCCGGGACGGAAGGGTCTACGAGCAGTACTTC	CASSLGRDGRVYEQYF
TRBJ2-7	.	TRBV28	.	TGTGCCAGCAGCCTAAACGACCCTCAAGGGGGATACGAGCAGTACTTC	CASSLNDPQGGYEQYF
TRBJ2-7	.	TRBV7-2	.	TGTGCCAGCAGCTTAGTACTTGACAGAGCCTACGAGCAGTACTTC	CASSLVLDRAYEQYF
TRBJ1-2	.	TRBV7-9	.	TGTGCCAGCAGCCCGGAGTCTCCAAACTACTCCTTC	CASSPESPNYSF
TRBJ2-7	.	TRBV2	few	TGTGCCAGCAGTGTCTCCTACGAGCAGTACTTC	CASSVSYEQYF
TRBJ1-1	.	TRBV28	.	TGTGCCAGCAGAAACCCGAACACTGAAGCTTTCTTT	CASRNPNTEAFF
TRBJ1-1	TRBD1	TRBV20-1	.	TGCAGTGCTAGCTGGACAGGGGGTGAAGCTTTCTTT	CSASWTGGEAFF
TRBJ1-2	TRBD1	TRBV30	.	TGTGCCTGGGACCGGGACAGGGGCCCCACTTTCACCTTC	CAWDRDRGPTFTF
TRBJ2-5	.	TRBV5-1	.	TGCGCCAGCAGCTTGGAAGTACAAGAGACCCAGTACTTC	CASSLEVQETQYF
TRBJ2-1	.	TRBV9	.	TGTGCCAGCAGCGTAGCCTCTAGTTTCCATGAGCAGTTCTTC	CASSVASSFHEQFF
TRBJ2-5	.	TRBV3-1	.	TGTGCCAGCAGCCAAGGGGAGGGGGCTCTTGCAGAGACCCAGTACTTC	CASSQGEGALAETQYF
TRBJ2-3	TRBD1	TRBV20-1	once	TGCAGTGCTAGAGCTGGGCAGGGGGCAAGATCAGATACGCAGTATTTT	CSARAGQGARSDTQYF
TRBJ1-6	TRBD1	TRBV7-2	.	TGTGCCAGCAGCTTGAGGGGGCGCGGTGATTCACCCCTCCACTTT	CASSLRGRGDSPLHF
TRBJ2-3	TRBD2	TRBV7-8	.	TGTGCCAGCAGCTCCGGACTAGCGGGACTCACAGATACGCAGTATTTT	CASSSGLAGLTDTQYF
TRBJ2-2	TRBD1	TRBV5-1	.	TGCGCCAGCAGCACCGGGACAGCTCTTTTCACCGGGGAGCTGTTTTTT	CASSTGTALFTGELFF
TRBJ2-1	TRBD2	TRBV6-1	.	TGTGCCAGCAGAGGACGGGGGGGCCGTGGGGACAATGAGCAGTTCTTC	CASRGRGGRGDNEQFF
TRBJ2-3	.	TRBV4-2	.	TGTGCCAGCAGCCAAGTTCGGCAAGATACGCAGTATTTT	CASSQVRQDTQYF
TRBJ1-2	.	TRBV19	.	TGTGCCAGTACTCCTACAGGCCCTAACTATGGCTACACCTTC	CASTPTGPNYGYTF
TRBJ1-1	.	TRBV24-1	.	TGTGCCACCAGGATGACAGCAGGCACTGAAGCTTTCTTT	CATRMTAGTEAFF
TRBJ2-3	TRBD2	TRBV12-3/TRBV12-4	.	TGTGCCAGCAGTGACCGACTAGCGGGGAGCACAGATACGCAGTATTTT	CASSDRLAGSTDTQYF